These 24 T cell receptor beta chains were all obtained from the same sample, sequenced in a study of cytomegalovirus exposure and HLA in healthy donors. Profiling relied on immunoSEQ multiplex PCR, and the TCRdb table lists in-frame clones only, not all of them. Of 100,000 to 150,000 clones listed, approximately 95% are singletons. What was sequenced was PBMCs. These receptors came from a man between 18 and 29 years old in good health and CMV-seronegative.

The V gene is TRBV11-2, the J gene TRBJ2-7; 11 bases align to TRBD2. The CDR3 spans 16 residues. Per germline, CDR1 SGHAT and CDR2 FQNNGV. J gave up 0 bases and V 2 bases, and 3 bases lay outside the gene matches. CDR3 sequence (DNA): TGTGCCAGCAGCTTAATGACTAGCGGGATCTCCTACGAGCAGTACTTC. It specifies CASSLMTSGISYEQYF.

The gene calls are TRBV27 and TRBJ1-5, with 8 bases lining up with TRBD1. CDR3 length equals 15 residues. J was trimmed by 9 bases and V by 3 bases; bases with no gene match: 10. Germline CDR1 reads MNHEY; CDR2 reads SMNVEV (reference sequence). The chain's CDR3 is CASSFTGTGDWPQHF. The CDR3, as DNA: TGTGCCAGCAGTTTCACGGGGACAGGAGACTGGCCCCAGCATTTT.

This sequence joins TRBV6-1 and TRBJ2-5; possibly TRBD2 for D (6 bases). The CDR3 totals 14 residues. Trimming cost V 5 bases and J 1 base, with 11 bases left between them. Germline CDR1 MNHNS, CDR2 SASEGT. The CDR3 region is CASSIRDFQETQYF. The CDR3 region has the DNA TGTGCCAGCAGTATCCGGGACTTCCAAGAGACCCAGTACTTC.

The chain recombines TRBV7-9 with TRBJ2-5, with D perhaps matching TRBD1 (7 bases). This CDR3 is built from 14 residues. V was pared by 4 bases and J by 8 bases, with 17 bases between. Germline CDR1 reads SEHNR; CDR2 reads FQNEAQ (reference sequence). This CDR3 is CASSWRGQGGTQYF. DNA for the CDR3: TGTGCCAGCAGCTGGAGGGGGCAGGGGGGAACCCAGTACTTC.

The J gene is TRBJ2-1, the V gene TRBV9, with TRBD2 matching 12 bases. J was trimmed by 4 bases and V by 5 bases; bases with no gene match: 7. Germline CDR1 and CDR2: SGDLS and YYNGEE. The CDR3 spans 16 residues. The DNA for the CDR3 is TGTGCCAGCAGACCCGTACTAGCGGGAGGTTACAATGAGCAGTTCTTC. Amino acids: CASRPVLAGGYNEQFF.

As regards this clone: Germline and junction disagree at one end, which may indicate a read error. The chain uses TRBV9 and TRBJ1-3; D is unresolved. Germline V lookup: CDR1 SGDLS, CDR2 YYNGEE. The CDR3 sequence is 13 residues long. In DNA form, the CDR3 reads TGTGCCAGCAGTCTCGGCGGTGGAACCACCATATATTTT. Translated: CASSLGGGTTIYF.

This chain connects TRBV5-6 to TRBJ1-1; D not resolved. V was cut by 4 bases and J by 3 bases, with 13 bases left in between. Germline lookup yields CDR1 SGHDT and CDR2 YYEEEE. The CDR3 contains 14 residues. Here the CDR3 DNA reads TGTGCCAGCAGCATCAATACAGCTTACACTGAAGCTTTCTTT. This sequence encodes CASSINTAYTEAFF. The whole variable domain, filled in from reference TRBV5-6 and TRBJ1-1, reads DAGVTQSPTHLIKTRGQQVTLRCSPKSGHDTVSWYQQALGQGPQFIFQYYEEEERQRGNFPDRFSGHQFPNYSSELNVNALLLGDSALYLCASSINTAYTEAFFGQGTRLTVV.

The DNA for the CDR3 is TGTGCCACCAGCGGAACCACACAGGGCTACCGGGCGTACGAGCAGTACTTC. Translating it yields CATSGTTQGYRAYEQYF. The chain has TRBV15 and TRBJ2-7, with a weak D call TRBD1 (6 bases). CDR1 and CDR2 from the germline V gene are LNHNV and YYDKDF (reference sequence). There are 17 residues in the CDR3. V dropped 5 bases and J dropped 4 bases, with 24 bases sitting between them.

The chain recombines TRBV11-2 with TRBJ1-1, with D perhaps TRBD1 (5 bases). The germline gives CDR1 SGHAT, CDR2 FQNNGV. CDR3 size: 13 residues. V dropped 4 bases and J dropped 4 bases, with 10 bases sitting between them. CDR3 amino acids: CASSSQGGTEAFF. CDR3 DNA sequence: TGTGCCAGCAGCTCCCAGGGCGGCACTGAAGCTTTCTTT.

The rearrangement uses TRBV9 and TRBJ2-2; D is ambiguous. Germline values: CDR1 SGDLS, CDR2 YYNGEE. The CDR3 spans 12 residues. Trimming pared 0 bases from V and 7 bases from J, leaving 4 bases between. The CDR3 loop is CASSVVNGELFF. The DNA of the CDR3 is TGTGCCAGCAGCGTAGTAAACGGGGAGCTGTTTTTT.

This clone was picked up one time. The chain is built from TRBV7-6 and TRBJ1-1; D might be TRBD1 (6 bases). The V end lost 5 bases, the J end lost 4 bases, and 17 bases lay between the germline ends. Germline V lookup: CDR1 SGHVS, CDR2 FNYEAQ. This CDR3 is built from 15 residues. CDR3: CASSPNPGAVTEAFF. The CDR3 nucleotides read TGTGCCAGCAGCCCAAACCCAGGGGCGGTCACTGAAGCTTTCTTT.

This chain links TRBV9 with TRBJ2-1; TRBD2 is a possible D gene (5 bases). This CDR3 contains 12 residues. Germline CDR1 is SGDLS and CDR2 is YYNGEE. The ends were cut back, 3 bases at V and 6 bases at J, with 7 bases in the middle. CDR3 in amino acids: CASSGSGNEQFF. In nucleotides, the CDR3 is TGTGCCAGCAGCGGAAGCGGCAATGAGCAGTTCTTC.

The J gene is TRBJ2-7, the V gene TRBV7-9; 9 nucleotides match TRBD1. This CDR3 is built from 15 residues. The trim removed 4 bases at V and 3 bases at J, leaving 7 bases unmatched. CDR1 and CDR2 (germline): SEHNR, FQNEAQ (reference sequence). In DNA, the CDR3 is TGTGCCAGCAGCTCCCGACAGGGGGTTAGCTACGAGCAGTACTTC. Protein sequence: CASSSRQGVSYEQYF.

The chain couples TRBV6-5 to TRBJ2-7, with D perhaps matching TRBD2 (7 bases). Germline CDR1 is MNHEY and CDR2 is SVGAGI. V lost 6 bases and J lost 6, with 18 bases in between. The CDR3 runs 14 residues. The CDR3 protein is CASRGGTTWSEQYF. In DNA form, the CDR3 reads TGTGCCAGCAGAGGGGGGACTACCTGGAGCGAGCAGTACTTC.

This clone was seen a few times. This chain connects TRBV6-5 to TRBJ2-1; TRBD2 aligns across 11 bases. V trimming: 2 bases; J trimming: 8 bases; junction bases outside the gene matches: 2. In germline, CDR1 is MNHEY, CDR2 SVGAGI. This CDR3 is built from 14 residues. For the CDR3, the DNA is TGTGCCAGCAGTTACGGGGGACTAGCGGATGAGCAGTTCTTC. It yields the protein CASSYGGLADEQFF.

CDR3 residues: CAWSVGVDSAYF. The CDR3 DNA sequence: TGTGCCTGGAGTGTAGGGGTCGACTCCGCGTATTTT. The chain combines TRBV30 with TRBJ2-3; tentative D call: TRBD1 (5 bases). CDR1 and CDR2 (germline): GTSNPN, SVGIG (reference sequence). Trimming stripped 0 bases from V and 14 bases from J, with 15 bases between. This CDR3 region has 12 residues. Using reference TRBV30 and TRBJ2-3 for the parts outside the CDR3, the full variable domain is SQTIHQWPATLVQPVGSPLSLECTVEGTSNPNLYWYRQAAGRGLQLLFYSVGIGQISSEVPQNLSASRPQDRQFILSSKKLLLSDSGFYLCAWSVGVDSAYFGPGTRLTVL.

The V call is TRBV6-1, the J call TRBJ2-7, with TRBD1 matching over 8 bases. The CDR3 has 14 amino acids. Unmatched junction bases numbered 10, after V lost 5 bases and J lost 7 bases. Germline V lookup: CDR1 MNHNS, CDR2 SASEGT. As DNA, the CDR3 is TGTGCCAGCAGTCCAAGCCAGGGGGCGGGGGAGCAGTACTTC. Amino acids: CASSPSQGAGEQYF.

This rearrangement joins TRBV7-9 to TRBJ1-1, with D tentatively TRBD1 (6 bases). V shed 5 bases and J shed 4 bases, with 14 bases lying between them. This CDR3 comprises 14 residues. Germline V gene data show CDR1 as SEHNR and CDR2 as FQNEAQ (reference sequence). In DNA form, the CDR3 reads TGTGCCAGCAGCCTAGACAGGCTTGGCACTGAAGCTTTCTTT. This encodes CASSLDRLGTEAFF. Full variable domain (rest looked up from reference TRBV7-9 and TRBJ1-1): DTGVSQNPRHKITKRGQNVTFRCDPISEHNRLYWYRQTLGQGPEFLTYFQNEAQLEKSRLLSDRFSAERPKGSFSTLEIQRTEQGDSAMYLCASSLDRLGTEAFFGQGTRLTVV.

V is TRBV6-5 and J is TRBJ2-7; 9 nucleotides match TRBD2. Germline loops: CDR1 MNHEY, CDR2 SVGAGI. CDR3 length: 13 amino acids. V was pared by 3 bases and J by 6 bases, with 3 bases of the junction left unmatched. The CDR3 loop is CASSYSSGSEQYF. In DNA form, the CDR3 reads TGTGCCAGCAGTTATAGTAGCGGGAGCGAGCAGTACTTC.

CDR3 nucleotide sequence: TGTGCCAGTAGTATAAAAGGGACAGGGGTCCCAATTATGGAGACCCAGTACTTC. Its translation: CASSIKGTGVPIMETQYF. The chain employs TRBV19 and TRBJ2-5; TRBD1 matches at 10 bases. Trimming cost V 2 bases and J 5 bases; bases outside gene matches: 14. Looked up from germline, CDR1 is LNHDA and CDR2 is SQIVND (reference sequence). This CDR3 has 18 amino acids.

The chain is built from TRBV27 and TRBJ2-7; 8 nucleotides match TRBD1. The CDR3 loop spans 15 amino acids. The V gene end was trimmed by 2 bases and the J gene end by 0 bases; junction bases not matched to a gene: 3. The germline gives CDR1 MNHEY, CDR2 SMNVEV (reference sequence). CDR3 nucleotides: TGTGCCAGCAGTTTAGACAGGGGTCACTCCTACGAGCAGTACTTC. Its protein is CASSLDRGHSYEQYF.

This clone came up once. The chain carries TRBV7-9 and TRBJ2-5; 12 bases match TRBD1. The CDR3 length is 15 residues. V lost 8 bases to trimming and J lost 4 bases; unmatched junction nucleotides: 8. CDR1 is SEHNR and CDR2 is FQNEAQ in the germline V gene (reference sequence). The CDR3 reads CASGTPGQGAETQYF. CDR3 coding DNA: TGTGCCAGCGGGACCCCGGGACAGGGGGCAGAGACCCAGTACTTC.

For this clone: This same CDR3 is encoded by further DNA sequences in the sample. This chain connects TRBV28 to TRBJ1-5; no definite D call. The germline V gene has CDR1 MDHEN and CDR2 SYDVKM. V lost 2 bases and J lost 6, with 5 bases in between. The CDR3 loop spans 12 amino acids. The CDR3 DNA reads TGTGCCAGCAGTTTAAGAGGTCAGCCCCAGCATTTT. Translating it yields CASSLRGQPQHF. Together with reference TRBV28 and TRBJ1-5, the CDR3 gives the full variable domain: DVKVTQSSRYLVKRTGEKVFLECVQDMDHENMFWYRQDPGLGLRLIYFSYDVKMKEKGDIPEGYSVSREKKERFSLILESASTNQTSMYLCASSLRGQPQHFGDGTRLSIL.

The chain has TRBV6-5 and TRBJ2-7, with D unclear. The CDR3 sequence is 13 residues long. Trimming pared 2 bases from V and 4 bases from J, leaving 9 bases between. Per germline, CDR1 MNHEY and CDR2 SVGAGI. This chain's CDR3 is CASSYDRRYEQYF. DNA for the CDR3: TGTGCCAGCAGTTACGATCGGAGATACGAGCAGTACTTC.